This T cell receptor beta chain was identified in a study of T cells in women clearing cervical HPV infection. Concerning this clone itself: The observed sequence ends 3 residues before the CDR3 terminus, with the missing tail filled in from the germline J gene.

This CDR3 region has 13 residues. V lost 8 bases to trimming and J lost 6 bases; unmatched junction nucleotides: 4. Germline V gene data show CDR1 as SNHLY and CDR2 as FYNNEI. The protocol was immunoSEQ multiplex PCR, while the TCRdb copy is restricted to in-frame clones and leaves out a portion. This listing includes fewer than 50,000 clones. J is TRBJ2-2 and V is TRBV2; 9 nucleotides align to TRBD2. This clonotype was sampled from a woman between 18 and 69 years old with a cervical HPV16 infection that either progressed to CIN3+ or cleared (not recorded which). The specimen sequenced was blood buffy coat. The part of the CDR3 DNA that was read is TGTGCCAGCGAGGCGGGAGGGTCCGGGGAG. It is translated as CASEAGGSGE. The full-length CDR3 reads as CASEAGGSGELFF.